This T cell receptor (beta chain) is from a study of blood T cell repertoires in COVID-19. Turning to the study itself: Whether acute or convalescent, the COVID-19 samples came from the United States, Italy and Spain. The cDNA or gDNA used as material had been derived from T cells, B-cell-depleted T cells, or PBMCs.

This CDR3 spans 14 amino acids. V trimming: 5 bases; J trimming: 5 bases; junction bases outside the gene matches: 8. Germline V gene data show CDR1 as LNHDA and CDR2 as SQIVND (reference sequence). As originally analysed: Cell counts per sample came from amplifying reference gene primers. Assay used: immunoSEQ multiplex PCR; TCRdb lists only in-frame clones, some missing. V, J and clone size derive from that table, while D and trimming were established from the DNA sequence. The table records roughly 160,000 clones, approximately 91% of them present only once. Input material: peripheral blood. The source of this sequence is a man younger than 35 with acute or convalescent COVID-19. The chain combines TRBV19 with TRBJ1-2, with 7 bases that match TRBD1. CDR3 sequence: CASSVTGVLYGYTF. Here the CDR3 DNA reads TGTGCCAGTAGTGTTACAGGGGTTCTTTATGGCTACACCTTC.